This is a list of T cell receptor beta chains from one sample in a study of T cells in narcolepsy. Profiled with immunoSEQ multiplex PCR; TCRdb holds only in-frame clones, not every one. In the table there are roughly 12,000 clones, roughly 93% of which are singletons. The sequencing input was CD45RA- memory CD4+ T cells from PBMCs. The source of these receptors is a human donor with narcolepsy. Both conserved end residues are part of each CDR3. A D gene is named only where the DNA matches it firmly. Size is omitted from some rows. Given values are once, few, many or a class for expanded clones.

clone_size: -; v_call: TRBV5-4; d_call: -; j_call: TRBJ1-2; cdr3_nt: TGTGCCAGCAGCTCTCCTAACAGGGTGGTACATGTCTACACCTTC; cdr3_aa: CASSSPNRVVHVYTF
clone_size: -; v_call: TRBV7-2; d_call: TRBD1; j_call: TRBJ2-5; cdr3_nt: TGTGCCAGCAGCTTAGGGCCGGGACAGGGACCATGGGGGGAGACCCAGTACTTC; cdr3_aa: CASSLGPGQGPWGETQYF
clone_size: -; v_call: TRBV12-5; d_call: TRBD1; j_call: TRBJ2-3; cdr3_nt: TGTGCTAGTGGTTCACCCCCCGGGACAGCTGAGTATTTT; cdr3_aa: CASGSPPGTAEYF
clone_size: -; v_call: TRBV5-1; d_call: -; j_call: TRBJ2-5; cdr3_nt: TGCGCCAGCAGCTTGTACGGGGGCCTCGAGACCCAGTACTTC; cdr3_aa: CASSLYGGLETQYF
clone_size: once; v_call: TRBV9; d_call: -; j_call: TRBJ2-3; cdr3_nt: TGTGCCAGCAGCCAGAACGCATGGGGGAGCACAGATACGCAGTATTTT; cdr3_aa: CASSQNAWGSTDTQYF
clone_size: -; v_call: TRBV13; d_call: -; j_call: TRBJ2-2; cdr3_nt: TGTGCCAGCAGAAAATCCCATGGCAGGGACACCGGGGAGCTGTTTTTT; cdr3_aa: CASRKSHGRDTGELFF
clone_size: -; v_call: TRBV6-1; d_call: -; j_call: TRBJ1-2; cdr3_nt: TGTGCCAGCAGTGAAGTCCCCACCCGGACATCTGGCTACACCTTC; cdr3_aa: CASSEVPTRTSGYTF
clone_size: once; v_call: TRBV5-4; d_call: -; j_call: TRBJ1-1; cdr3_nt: TGTGCCAGCAGCGGTACAGGGCCTGAAGCTTTCTTT; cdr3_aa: CASSGTGPEAFF
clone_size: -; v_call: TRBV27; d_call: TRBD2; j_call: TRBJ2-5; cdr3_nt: TGTGCCAGCAGCCCTTTTTTGGGGGGGTGGGAGACCCAGTACTTC; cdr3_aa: CASSPFLGGWETQYF
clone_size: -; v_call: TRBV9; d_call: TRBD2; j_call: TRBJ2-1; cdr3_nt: TGTGCCAGCAGCGTAGGTATGTTAGCGGGAGATCGGGAGCAGTTCTTC; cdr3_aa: CASSVGMLAGDREQFF
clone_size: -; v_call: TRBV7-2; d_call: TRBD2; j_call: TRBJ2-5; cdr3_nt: TGTGCCAGCAGCTTAGGGGGGGGGACTGGCTGGGAGACCCAGTACTTC; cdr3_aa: CASSLGGGTGWETQYF
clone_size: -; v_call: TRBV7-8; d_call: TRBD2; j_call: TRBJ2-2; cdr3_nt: TGTGCCAGCAGCTCCTTTGGGGGAGGGCCGACGAACACCGGGGAGCTGTTTTTT; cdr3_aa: CASSSFGGGPTNTGELFF
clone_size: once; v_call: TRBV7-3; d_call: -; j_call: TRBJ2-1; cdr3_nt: TGTGCCAGCAGCTTAAGCCTATCCTACAATGAGCAGTTCTTC; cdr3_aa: CASSLSLSYNEQFF
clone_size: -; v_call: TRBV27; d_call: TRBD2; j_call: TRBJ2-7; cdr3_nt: TGTGCCAGTGGATGGGGTAGCGGGGGGTTTAGCTCCTACGAGCAGTACTTC; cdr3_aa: CASGWGSGGFSSYEQYF
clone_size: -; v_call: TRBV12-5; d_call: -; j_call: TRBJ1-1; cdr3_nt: TGTGCTAGTGCCCCCCCTACAGGGTCTGTCGCTGAAGCTTTCTTT; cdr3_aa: CASAPPTGSVAEAFF
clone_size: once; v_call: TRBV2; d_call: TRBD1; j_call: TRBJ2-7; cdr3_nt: TGTGCCAGCAGTGAGCGGACAGGGCAAGGCGAGCAGTACTTC; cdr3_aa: CASSERTGQGEQYF
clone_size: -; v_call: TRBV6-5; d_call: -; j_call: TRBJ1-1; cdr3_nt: TGTGCCAGCAGTTACTCGCTGCGGAACACTGAAGCTTTCTTT; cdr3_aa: CASSYSLRNTEAFF
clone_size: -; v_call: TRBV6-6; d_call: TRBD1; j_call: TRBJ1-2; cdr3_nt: TGTGCCAGCAGTTACGACGACAGGGGACGAGAGGGTGGCTACACCTTC; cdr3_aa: CASSYDDRGREGGYTF
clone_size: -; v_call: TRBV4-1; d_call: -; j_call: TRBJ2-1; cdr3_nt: TGCGCCAGCAGCCAGGAAACCGGGACATACACCTTCTTC; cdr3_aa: CASSQETGTYTFF
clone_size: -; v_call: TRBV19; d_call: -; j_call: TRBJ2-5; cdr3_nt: TGTGCCAGTAGTATGGCTGGGGCGAGGGAGACCCAGTACTTC; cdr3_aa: CASSMAGARETQYF
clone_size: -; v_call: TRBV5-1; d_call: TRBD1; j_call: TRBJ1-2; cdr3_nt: TGCGCCAGCAGCTTGGACACGTCAGGGGGCCGTTATGGCTACACCTTC; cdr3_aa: CASSLDTSGGRYGYTF
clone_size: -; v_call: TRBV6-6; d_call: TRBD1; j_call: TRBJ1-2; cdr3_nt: TGTGCCAGCAGTCTTACAGGGGGGACATATTATGGCTACACCTTC; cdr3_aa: CASSLTGGTYYGYTF
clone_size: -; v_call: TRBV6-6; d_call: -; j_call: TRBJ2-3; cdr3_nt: TGTGCCAGCAGATCGGGACTTCAAGAAACAGATACGCAGTATTTT; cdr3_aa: CASRSGLQETDTQYF
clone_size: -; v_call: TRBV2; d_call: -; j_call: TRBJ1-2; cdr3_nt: TGTGCCAGCTCATACGAGGGTGGCGGCTACACCTTC; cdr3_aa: CASSYEGGGYTF
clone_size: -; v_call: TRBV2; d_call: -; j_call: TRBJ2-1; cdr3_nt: TGTGCCAGCAGTGAACCCAGCGGAGTCTACAATGAGCAGTTCTTC; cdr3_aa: CASSEPSGVYNEQFF
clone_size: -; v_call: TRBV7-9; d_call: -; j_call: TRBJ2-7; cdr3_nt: TGTGCCAGCAGCCCTAACCCGGCCGGGGTCTATTCCTACGAGCAGTACTTC; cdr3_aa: CASSPNPAGVYSYEQYF
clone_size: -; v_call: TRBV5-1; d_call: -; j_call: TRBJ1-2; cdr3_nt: TGCGCCAGCAGCTTGAGTGGGAACTATGGCTACACCTTC; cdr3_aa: CASSLSGNYGYTF
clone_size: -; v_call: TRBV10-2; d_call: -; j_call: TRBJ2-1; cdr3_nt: TGCGCCAGCAGTGAAAGGGGCCCCCCTCGGGTCCCCAATGAGCAGTTCTTC; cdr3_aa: CASSERGPPRVPNEQFF
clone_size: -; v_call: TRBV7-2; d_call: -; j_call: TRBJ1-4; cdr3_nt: TGTGCCAGCAGCTTAACCCCCTCGTGGGGATTTGAAAAACTGTTTTTT; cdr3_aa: CASSLTPSWGFEKLFF
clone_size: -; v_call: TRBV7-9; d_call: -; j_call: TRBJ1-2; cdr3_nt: TGTGCCAGCAGCTTTGGCTATGGCTACACCTTC; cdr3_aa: CASSFGYGYTF
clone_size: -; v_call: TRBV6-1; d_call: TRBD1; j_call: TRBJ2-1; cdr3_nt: TGTGCCAGCAGTGAGACAGGGTCAGGAGGTGAGCAGTTCTTC; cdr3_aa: CASSETGSGGEQFF
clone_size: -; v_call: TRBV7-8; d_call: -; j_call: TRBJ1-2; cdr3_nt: TGTGCCAGCAGCCCAGAGGGACGGACCGATGGCTACACCTTC; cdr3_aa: CASSPEGRTDGYTF
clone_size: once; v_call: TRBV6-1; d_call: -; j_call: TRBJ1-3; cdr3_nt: TGTGCCAGCAGTGAAGGGGGTGGGAGGAGAGGAAACACCATATATTTT; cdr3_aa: CASSEGGGRRGNTIYF
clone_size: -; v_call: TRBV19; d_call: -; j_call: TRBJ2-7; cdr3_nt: TGTGCCAGTAGTGCCGGTCAAAGGAGGTCGAACGAGCAGTACTTC; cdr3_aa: CASSAGQRRSNEQYF
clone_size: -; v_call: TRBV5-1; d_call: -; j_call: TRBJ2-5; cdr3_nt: TGCGCCAGCAGCCTCATAGCTGGGCAACAAGAGACCCAGTACTTC; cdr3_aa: CASSLIAGQQETQYF
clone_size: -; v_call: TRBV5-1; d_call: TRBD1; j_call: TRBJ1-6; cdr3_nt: TGCGCCAGCAGCTTGACAGGGGCGATAAATTCACCCCTCCACTTT; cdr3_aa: CASSLTGAINSPLHF
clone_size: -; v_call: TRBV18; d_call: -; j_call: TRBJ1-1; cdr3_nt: TGTGCCAGCTCACAACAGGGTGGCACTGAAGCTTTCTTT; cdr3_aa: CASSQQGGTEAFF
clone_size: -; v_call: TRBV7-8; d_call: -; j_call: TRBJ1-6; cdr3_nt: TGTGCCAGCAGCCCCCCAGGGGCCTATAATTCACCCCTCCACTTT; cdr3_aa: CASSPPGAYNSPLHF
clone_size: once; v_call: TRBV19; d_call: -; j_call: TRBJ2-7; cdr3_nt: TGTGCCAGTAGTATAGCGGGACGAGCCTACGAGCAGTACTTC; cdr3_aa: CASSIAGRAYEQYF
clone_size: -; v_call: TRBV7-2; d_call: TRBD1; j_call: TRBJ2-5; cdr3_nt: TGTGCCAGCAGCCTGCAGACAGGGGGAGAGACCCAGTACTTC; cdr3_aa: CASSLQTGGETQYF
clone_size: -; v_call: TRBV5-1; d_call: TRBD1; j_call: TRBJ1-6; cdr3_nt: TGCGCCAGCAGCGGGGGACAGCCTAATTCACCCCTCCACTTT; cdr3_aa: CASSGGQPNSPLHF
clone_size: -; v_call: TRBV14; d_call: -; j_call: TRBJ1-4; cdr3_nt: TGTGCCAGCAGCTCCCGATCGGTAACTAATGAAAAACTGTTTTTT; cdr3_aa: CASSSRSVTNEKLFF
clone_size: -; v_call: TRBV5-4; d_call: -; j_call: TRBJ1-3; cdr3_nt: TGTGCCAGCAGCTCGAGGCGGGGAGTTGGAAACACCATATATTTT; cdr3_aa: CASSSRRGVGNTIYF
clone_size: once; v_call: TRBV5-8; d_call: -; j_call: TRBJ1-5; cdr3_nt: TGTGCCAGCAGCTTGCCGCCCGCTGGGCCCCAGCATTTT; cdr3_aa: CASSLPPAGPQHF
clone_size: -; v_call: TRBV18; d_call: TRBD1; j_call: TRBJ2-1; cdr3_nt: TGTGCCAGCTCACCCACAGGGGTTGAGCAGTTCTTC; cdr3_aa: CASSPTGVEQFF
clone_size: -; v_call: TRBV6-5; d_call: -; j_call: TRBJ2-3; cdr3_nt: TGTGCCAGCAGTTATCCTAGCACGGATACGCAGTATTTT; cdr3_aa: CASSYPSTDTQYF
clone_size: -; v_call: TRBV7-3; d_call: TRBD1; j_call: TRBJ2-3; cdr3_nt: TGTGCCAGCAGCTTAACGAGGGACAGCTCTAGCACAGATACGCAGTATTTT; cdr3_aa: CASSLTRDSSSTDTQYF
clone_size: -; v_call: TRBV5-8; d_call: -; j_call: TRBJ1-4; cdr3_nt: TGTGCCAGCAGCTTTGGGCAAGGAGGTTATGAAAAACTGTTTTTT; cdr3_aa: CASSFGQGGYEKLFF
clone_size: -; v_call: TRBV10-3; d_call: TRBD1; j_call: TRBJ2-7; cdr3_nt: TGTGCCATCAGTCACGATGCCGGGACAGGTTCCTTC; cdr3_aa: CAISHDAGTGSF
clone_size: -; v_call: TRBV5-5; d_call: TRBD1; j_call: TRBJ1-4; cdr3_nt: TGTGCCAGCAGCTTGGACAGGGGGCTTACTAATGAAAAACTGTTTTTT; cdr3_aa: CASSLDRGLTNEKLFF
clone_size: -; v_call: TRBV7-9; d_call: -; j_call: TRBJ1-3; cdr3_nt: TGTGCCAGCAGCTTACTCGGGGTCTATGGCAGGGGACACACCATATATTTT; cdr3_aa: CASSLLGVYGRGHTIYF
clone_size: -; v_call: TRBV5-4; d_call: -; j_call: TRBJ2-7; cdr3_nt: TGTGCCAGCAGCCCCGGACAGCAATCTTATGGAGAGCAGTACTTC; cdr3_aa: CASSPGQQSYGEQYF
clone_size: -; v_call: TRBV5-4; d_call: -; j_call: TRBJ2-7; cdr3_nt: TGTGCCAGCAGCTTGGATTCCCTGACGGGCGAGCAGTACTTC; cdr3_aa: CASSLDSLTGEQYF
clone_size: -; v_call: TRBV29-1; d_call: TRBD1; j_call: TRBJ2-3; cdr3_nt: TGCAGCGGGACAGGGACAGATACGCAGTATTTT; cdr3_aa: CSGTGTDTQYF
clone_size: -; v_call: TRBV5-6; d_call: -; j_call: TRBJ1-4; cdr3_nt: TGTGCCAGCAGCTTGTATGGGGGCGAAGAAAAACTGTTTTTT; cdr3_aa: CASSLYGGEEKLFF
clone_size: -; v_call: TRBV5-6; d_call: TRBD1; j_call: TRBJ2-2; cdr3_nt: TGTGCCAGCAGCCCAACGGGACAGGGGAACACCGGGGAGCTGTTTTTT; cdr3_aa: CASSPTGQGNTGELFF
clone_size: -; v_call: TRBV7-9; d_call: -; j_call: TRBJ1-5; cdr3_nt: TGTGCCAGCAGCCAAGGGGTAGGGGAAGGACAGCATTTT; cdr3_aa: CASSQGVGEGQHF